The 5 T cell receptor beta chains below all came from one sample that was sequenced in a study of CD8 T cells in Susac syndrome. RNA in amounts of roughly 0.5 to 1 ug was reverse transcribed with random hexamers. From the immunoSEQ multiplex PCR reads, TCRdb called clonotypes with MiXCR, one entry per CDR3 protein. Among 200,000 to 250,000 distinct CDR3 sequences listed, around 95% were seen once. Sequencing was carried out using CD4+ T cells from PBMCs. Receptors originate from a human donor with multiple sclerosis.

The chain joins TRBV14 to TRBJ2-5; D is unclear. There are 13 residues in the CDR3. CDR1 SGHDN and CDR2 FVKESK come from the germline V gene. Trimming shortened V by 4 bases and J by 7 bases, and 13 bases separated the two germline ends. CDR3 loop: CASSLDRPGTQYF. DNA for the CDR3: TGTGCCAGCAGCCTAGACCGACCCGGGACCCAGTACTTC.

The rearrangement joins TRBV20-1 to TRBJ2-3; D is unresolved. The germline V gene has CDR1 DFQATT and CDR2 SNEGSKA (reference sequence). Trimming removed 0 bases at V and 1 base at J, with 11 bases between. The CDR3 is 15 residues long. CDR3 sequence: CSARELIKGTDTQYF. The CDR3 DNA follows: TGCAGTGCTAGAGAACTTATCAAGGGCACAGATACGCAGTATTTT.

V usage is TRBV3-1 and J usage is TRBJ1-2; 7 bases align to TRBD1. CDR3 size: 15 residues. The V gene's germline CDR1 is LGHDT and CDR2 YNNKEL (reference sequence). The J segment lost 5 bases and the V segment lost 3 bases, leaving 9 bases of the junction unmatched. CDR3 in amino acids: CASSHSTGDPYGYTF. The CDR3 DNA is TGTGCCAGCAGCCATTCTACAGGGGACCCATATGGCTACACCTTC. Complete variable domain (other parts from reference TRBV3-1 and TRBJ1-2): DTAVSQTPKYLVTQMGNDKSIKCEQNLGHDTMYWYKQDSKKFLKIMFSYNNKELIINETVPNRFSPKSPDKAHLNLHINSLELGDSAVYFCASSHSTGDPYGYTFGSGTRLTVV.

The chain joins TRBV9 to TRBJ2-1; no clear D. This CDR3 has 15 amino acids. Germline V lookup: CDR1 SGDLS, CDR2 YYNGEE. V was cut by 3 bases and J by 4 bases, with 14 bases left in between. CDR3 coding DNA: TGTGCCAGCAGCGGTGGTACGAGCTTTTACAATGAGCAGTTCTTC. Amino acids: CASSGGTSFYNEQFF.

This chain uses TRBV5-1 with TRBJ2-1; D is unresolved. The CDR3 loop spans 14 amino acids. Germline V lookup: CDR1 SGHRS, CDR2 YFSETQ. Trimming shortened V by 2 bases and J by 0 bases, and 6 bases separated the two germline ends. CDR3 in amino acids: CASSFHSSYNEQFF. The CDR3 DNA sequence: TGCGCCAGCAGCTTTCACAGCTCCTACAATGAGCAGTTCTTC.